This TCR beta chain originates from a study of radiation and T cells in renal cell carcinoma. The table came from immunoSEQ multiplex PCR; TCRdb's copy has only in-frame clones and leaves some out. In the table there are about 77,000 clones, around four fifths of which are singletons. CDR1 and CDR2 (germline): SEHNR, FQNEAQ (reference sequence). V shed 5 bases, J shed 1 base, and the junction held 1 base outside the gene matches. The CDR3 runs 14 residues. Time point denoted: blood 4 weeks post-SBRT, at nephrectomy. Treatment specified: 15 Gy SBRT to primary tumor, nephrectomy 4 weeks later. The sample was blood, taken from a patient whose treatment included radiotherapy and nephrectomy. The rearrangement joins TRBV7-9 to TRBJ2-3; 9 nucleotides agree with TRBD1. This receptor was identified in a woman in her fifties or sixties with renal cell carcinoma. CDR3 DNA: TGTGCCAGCAGCCGGACAGGGGGCACAGATACGCAGTATTTT. Protein sequence: CASSRTGGTDTQYF.